This TCR beta chain was documented in a study of cytomegalovirus exposure and HLA in healthy donors. Notes on the study in general: Presence/absence analyses assumed roughly uniform sequencing depth across donors.

PCR amplification relied on 60 Vbeta primers (plus 13 Jbeta primers). The assay was immunoSEQ multiplex PCR, and TCRdb's table has in-frame clones only and misses some. The sample has fewer than 200,000 clones, around 81% seen once. This clone was counted only a few times. What it recognizes is unknown. Germline CDR1 SGDLS, CDR2 YYNGEE. V lost 4 bases, J lost 2 bases, and 0 bases stayed unmatched. This CDR3 has 14 residues. The chain couples TRBV9 to TRBJ2-1; the match to TRBD2 covers 10 bases. Sequencing input: PBMCs. The TCR sequence derives from a woman aged 30 to 39 in good health and CMV-seronegative. Written as DNA, the CDR3 is TGTGCCAGCAGCACTAGCGGGGCCTACAATGAGCAGTTCTTC. Its translation is CASSTSGAYNEQFF.